The 6 T cell receptor beta chains below come from one sample, sequenced in a study of OX40 agonist ivuxolimab in advanced cancers. Sequenced by immunoSEQ multiplex PCR; TCRdb stores in-frame clones only, minus some. This sample yields some 79,000 clones, of which 88% are seen a single time; around 4.1% belongs to the top ten. The sample was CD4+ or CD8+ T cells sorted from blood, taken in a trial of the OX40 agonist ivuxolimab. The receptors shown here come from an adult with an advanced solid tumor such as melanoma, head and neck, liver or kidney cancer.

The chain is built from TRBV19 and TRBJ2-1; TRBD1 matches at 10 bases. Losses at the gene ends were 1 base for V and 7 bases for J; bases not matched to a gene: 4. Germline assignment: CDR1 LNHDA and CDR2 SQIVND (reference sequence). The CDR3 has 15 amino acids. The CDR3 sequence is CASSIARTGGNEQFF. The CDR3 DNA is TGTGCCAGTAGTATAGCCCGGACAGGGGGTAATGAGCAGTTCTTC.

The chain recombines TRBV7-3 with TRBJ2-5; D remains ambiguous. Germline CDR1 SGHTA, CDR2 FQGTGA. The CDR3 length is 15 residues. Trimming cost V 2 bases and J 4 bases, with 14 bases left between them. CDR3 sequence (DNA): TGTGCCAGCAGCTTAGGCCCCAATAGCCGAGAGACCCAGTACTTC. Protein: CASSLGPNSRETQYF.

The chain carries TRBV12-5 and TRBJ1-2; a possible D gene is TRBD1 (6 bases). Germline CDR1 is LGHNT and CDR2 is FRNRAP. There are 16 residues in the CDR3. Between the trimmed V and J ends, which lost 6 bases and 7 bases, there was a span of 24 bases. In DNA form, the CDR3 reads TGTGCTAGTGGCGCCCTGGGGGGGCCTGGGACGGGTGGCTACACCTTC. This gives the protein CASGALGGPGTGGYTF. Using reference TRBV12-5 and TRBJ1-2 for the parts outside the CDR3, the full variable domain is DARVTQTPRHKVTEMGQEVTMRCQPILGHNTVFWYRQTMMQGLELLAYFRNRAPLDDSGMPKDRFSAEMPDATLATLKIQPSEPRDSAVYFCASGALGGPGTGGYTFGSGTRLTVV.

V usage is TRBV2 and J usage is TRBJ2-1; D unresolved. CDR1 is SNHLY, CDR2 FYNNEI, per germline. Trimming removed 0 bases from V and 8 bases from J, with 17 bases in between. The CDR3 is 16 amino acids. The CDR3 DNA sequence: TGTGCCAGCAGTGAAGCGCGTCGGGCCCTTGGGGATGAGCAGTTCTTC. Translation: CASSEARRALGDEQFF. Combining the CDR3 with reference TRBV2 and TRBJ2-1 gives the whole variable domain EPEVTQTPSHQVTQMGQEVILRCVPISNHLYFYWYRQILGQKVEFLVSFYNNEISEKSEIFDDQFSVERPDGSNFTLKIRSTKLEDSAMYFCASSEARRALGDEQFFGPGTRLTVL.

The V and J genes are TRBV7-6 and TRBJ2-7; 12 nucleotides match TRBD2. This CDR3 is built from 17 residues. Trimming at V came to 4 bases and at J to 2 bases, leaving 9 bases not matched to a gene. Per the germline V gene, CDR1 is SGHVS and CDR2 is FNYEAQ. CDR3 residues: CASSSNTGLAGTYEQYF. The CDR3 DNA reads TGTGCCAGCAGCTCCAACACAGGACTAGCGGGAACCTACGAGCAGTACTTC.

The gene calls are TRBV5-1 and TRBJ2-2, with 12 nucleotides matching TRBD2. CDR1 is SGHRS, CDR2 YFSETQ, per germline. The CDR3 loop spans 15 amino acids. V lost 1 base and J lost 7; bases outside the gene matches: 2. The CDR3: CASSLPSGRVGELFF. The CDR3 DNA reads as TGCGCCAGCAGCTTGCCTAGCGGGAGGGTCGGGGAGCTGTTTTTT. Supplemented by reference TRBV5-1 and TRBJ2-2, the full variable domain reads KAGVTQTPRYLIKTRGQQVTLSCSPISGHRSVSWYQQTPGQGLQFLFEYFSETQRNKGNFPGRFSGRQFSNSRSEMNVSTLELGDSALYLCASSLPSGRVGELFFGEGSRLTVL.